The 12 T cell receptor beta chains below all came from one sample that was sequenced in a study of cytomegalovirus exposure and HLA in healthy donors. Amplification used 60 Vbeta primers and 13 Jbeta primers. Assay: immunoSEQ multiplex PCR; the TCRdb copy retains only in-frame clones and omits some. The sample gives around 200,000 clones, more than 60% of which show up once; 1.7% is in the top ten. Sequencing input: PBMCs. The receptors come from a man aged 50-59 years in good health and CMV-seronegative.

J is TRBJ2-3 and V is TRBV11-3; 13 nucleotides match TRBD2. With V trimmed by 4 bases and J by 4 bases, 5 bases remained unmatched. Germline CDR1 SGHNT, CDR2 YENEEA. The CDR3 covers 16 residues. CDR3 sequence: CASSSRTSGRPDTQYF. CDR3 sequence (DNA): TGTGCCAGCAGCTCAAGGACTAGCGGGAGACCAGATACGCAGTATTTT.

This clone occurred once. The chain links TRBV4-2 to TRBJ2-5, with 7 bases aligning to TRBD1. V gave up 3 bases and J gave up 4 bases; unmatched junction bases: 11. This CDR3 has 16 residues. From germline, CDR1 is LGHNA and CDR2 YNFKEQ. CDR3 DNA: TGTGCCAGCAGCCATATCTCACAGGGGAGCGGAGAGACCCAGTACTTC. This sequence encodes CASSHISQGSGETQYF.

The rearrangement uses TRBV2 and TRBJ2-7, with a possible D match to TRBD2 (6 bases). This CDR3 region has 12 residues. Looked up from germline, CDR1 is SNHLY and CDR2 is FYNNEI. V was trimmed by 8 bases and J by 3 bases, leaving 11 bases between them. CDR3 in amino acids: CASGGAGYEQYF. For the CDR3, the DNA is TGTGCCAGCGGAGGGGCGGGCTACGAGCAGTACTTC.

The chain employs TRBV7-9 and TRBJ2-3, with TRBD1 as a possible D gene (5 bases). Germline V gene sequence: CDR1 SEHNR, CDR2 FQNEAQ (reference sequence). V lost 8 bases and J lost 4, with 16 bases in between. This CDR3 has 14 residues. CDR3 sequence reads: CASLDTFHPDTQYF. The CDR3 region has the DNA TGTGCCAGCCTGGACACCTTCCACCCAGATACGCAGTATTTT.

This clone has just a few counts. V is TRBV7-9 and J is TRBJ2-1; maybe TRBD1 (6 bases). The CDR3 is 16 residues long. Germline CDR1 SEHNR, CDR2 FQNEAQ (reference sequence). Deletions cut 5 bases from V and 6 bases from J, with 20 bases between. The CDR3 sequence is CASSPPGQWDSNEQFF. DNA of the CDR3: TGTGCCAGCAGCCCCCCCGGACAGTGGGATAGCAATGAGCAGTTCTTC.

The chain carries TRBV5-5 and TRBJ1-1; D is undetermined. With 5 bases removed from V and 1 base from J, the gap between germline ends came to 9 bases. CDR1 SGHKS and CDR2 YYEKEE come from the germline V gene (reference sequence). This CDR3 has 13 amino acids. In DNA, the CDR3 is TGTGCCAGCAGATATACAGAGAACACTGAAGCTTTCTTT. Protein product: CASRYTENTEAFF.

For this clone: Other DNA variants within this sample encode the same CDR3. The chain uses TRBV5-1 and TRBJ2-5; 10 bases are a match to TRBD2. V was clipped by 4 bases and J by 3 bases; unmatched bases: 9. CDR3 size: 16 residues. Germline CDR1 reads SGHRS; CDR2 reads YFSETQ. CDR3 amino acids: CASSEGRLAGKETQYF. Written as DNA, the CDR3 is TGCGCCAGCAGCGAGGGACGACTAGCGGGTAAAGAGACCCAGTACTTC.

The CDR3 loop reads CASSYREREGETQYF. The CDR3 DNA follows: TGTGCCAGCAGTTATAGGGAACGGGAGGGGGAGACCCAGTACTTC. This chain connects TRBV27 to TRBJ2-5; TRBD2 matches 8 bases. Germline CDR1 is MNHEY and CDR2 is SMNVEV (reference sequence). The CDR3 extends over 15 amino acids. Germline trimming cut 4 bases from V and 5 bases from J; bases unmatched to any gene: 9.

Here the CDR3 reads CASSSDGSTTAEAFF. In nucleotides, the CDR3 is TGCGCCAGCAGCTCTGACGGGTCTACTACGGCTGAAGCTTTCTTT. This rearrangement joins TRBV5-1 to TRBJ1-1; no definite D call. Trimming left V 3 bases short and J 6 bases short, with 18 bases between. The CDR3 consists of 15 residues. The germline CDR1 and CDR2 sequences are SGHRS and YFSETQ.

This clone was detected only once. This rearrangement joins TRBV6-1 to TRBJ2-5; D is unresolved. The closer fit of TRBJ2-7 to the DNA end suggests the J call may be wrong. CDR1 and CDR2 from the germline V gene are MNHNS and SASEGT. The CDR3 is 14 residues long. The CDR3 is CASSEAWAPYEQYF. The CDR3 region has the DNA TGTGCCAGCAGTGAAGCCTGGGCTCCCTACGAGCAGTACTTC.

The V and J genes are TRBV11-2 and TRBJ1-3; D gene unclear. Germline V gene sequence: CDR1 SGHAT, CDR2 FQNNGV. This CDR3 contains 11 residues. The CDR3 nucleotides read TGTGGCTCGGGGTCCGGAAACACCATATATTTT. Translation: CGSGSGNTIYF.

The CDR3: CASARAASETQYF. The CDR3 nucleotides read TGTGCCAGTGCCCGAGCGGCATCAGAGACCCAGTACTTC. J is TRBJ2-5 and V is TRBV27, with D tentatively TRBD2 (5 bases). The length of the CDR3 is 13 residues. Germline V gene sequence: CDR1 MNHEY, CDR2 SMNVEV (reference sequence). V gave up 9 bases and J gave up 4 bases, with 15 bases separating them.